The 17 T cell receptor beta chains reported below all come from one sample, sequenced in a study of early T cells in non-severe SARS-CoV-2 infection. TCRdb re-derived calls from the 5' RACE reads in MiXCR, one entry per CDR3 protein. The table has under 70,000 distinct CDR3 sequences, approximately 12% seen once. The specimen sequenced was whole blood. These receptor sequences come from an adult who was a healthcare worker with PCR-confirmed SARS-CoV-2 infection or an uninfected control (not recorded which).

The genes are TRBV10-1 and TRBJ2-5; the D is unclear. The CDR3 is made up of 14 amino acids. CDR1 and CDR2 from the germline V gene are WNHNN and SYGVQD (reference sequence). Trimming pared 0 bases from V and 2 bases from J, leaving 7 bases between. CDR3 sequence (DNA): TGCGCCAGCAGTGAGTCGACGATGCAAGAGACCCAGTACTTC. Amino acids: CASSESTMQETQYF.

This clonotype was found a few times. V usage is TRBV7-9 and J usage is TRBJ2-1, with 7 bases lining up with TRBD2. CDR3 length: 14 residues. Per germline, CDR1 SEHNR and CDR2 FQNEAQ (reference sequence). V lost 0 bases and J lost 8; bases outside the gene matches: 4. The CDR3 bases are TGTGCCAGCAGCTTAGCGGGAGGGCCGCATGAGCAGTTCTTC. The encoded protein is CASSLAGGPHEQFF.

CDR3 in amino acids: CAGQGGSDTGELFF. The CDR3 DNA follows: TGTGCCGGACAGGGAGGGAGCGACACCGGGGAGCTGTTTTTT. The V call is TRBV9, the J call TRBJ2-2; possible D gene TRBD1, 8 bases. The germline gives CDR1 SGDLS, CDR2 YYNGEE. The CDR3 is 14 residues long. Trimming pared 10 bases from V and 3 bases from J, leaving 16 bases between.

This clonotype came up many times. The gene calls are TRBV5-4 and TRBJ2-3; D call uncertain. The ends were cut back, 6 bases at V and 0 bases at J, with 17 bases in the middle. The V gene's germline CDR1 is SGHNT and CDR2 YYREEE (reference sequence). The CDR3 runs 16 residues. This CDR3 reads CASTDPGQTSTDTQYF. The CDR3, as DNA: TGTGCCAGCACGGATCCGGGTCAAACTAGCACAGATACGCAGTATTTT.

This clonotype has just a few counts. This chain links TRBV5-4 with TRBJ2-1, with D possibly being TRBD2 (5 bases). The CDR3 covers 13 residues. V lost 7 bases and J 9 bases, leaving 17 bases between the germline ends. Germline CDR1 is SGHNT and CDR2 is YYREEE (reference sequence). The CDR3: CASQPLGSGEQFF. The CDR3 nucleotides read TGTGCCAGCCAACCCTTAGGGAGTGGTGAGCAGTTCTTC.

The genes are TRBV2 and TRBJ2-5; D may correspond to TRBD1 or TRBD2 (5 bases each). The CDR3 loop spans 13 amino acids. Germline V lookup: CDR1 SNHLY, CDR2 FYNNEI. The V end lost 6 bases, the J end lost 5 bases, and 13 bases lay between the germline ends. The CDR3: CASSPGTKETQYF. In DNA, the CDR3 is TGTGCCAGCAGCCCCGGGACCAAGGAGACCCAGTACTTC.

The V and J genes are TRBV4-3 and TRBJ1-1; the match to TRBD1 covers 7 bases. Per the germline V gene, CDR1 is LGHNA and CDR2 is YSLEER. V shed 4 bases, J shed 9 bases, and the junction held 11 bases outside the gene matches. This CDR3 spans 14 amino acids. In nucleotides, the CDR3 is TGCGCCAGCAGCCCGGTCGCGGGACAGATTAAAGCTTTCTTT. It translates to CASSPVAGQIKAFF.

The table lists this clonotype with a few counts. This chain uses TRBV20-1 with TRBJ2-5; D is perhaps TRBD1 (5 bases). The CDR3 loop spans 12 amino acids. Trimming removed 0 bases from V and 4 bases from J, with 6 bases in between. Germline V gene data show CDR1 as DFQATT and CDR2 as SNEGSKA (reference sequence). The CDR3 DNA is TGCAGTGCTAGAGATACAGGAGAGACCCAGTACTTC. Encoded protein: CSARDTGETQYF.

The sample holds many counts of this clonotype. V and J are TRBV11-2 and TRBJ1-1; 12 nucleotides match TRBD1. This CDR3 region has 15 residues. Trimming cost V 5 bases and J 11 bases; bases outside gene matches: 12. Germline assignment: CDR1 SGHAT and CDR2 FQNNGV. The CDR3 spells CASSPNSGTGGQAFF. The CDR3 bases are TGTGCCAGCAGCCCGAACTCCGGGACAGGGGGCCAGGCTTTCTTT.

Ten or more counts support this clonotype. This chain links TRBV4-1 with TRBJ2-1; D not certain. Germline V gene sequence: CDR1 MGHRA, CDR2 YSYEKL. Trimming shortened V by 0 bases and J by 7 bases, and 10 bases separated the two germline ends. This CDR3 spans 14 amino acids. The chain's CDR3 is CASSQETVGNEQFF. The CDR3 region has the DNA TGCGCCAGCAGCCAAGAGACCGTAGGTAATGAGCAGTTCTTC.

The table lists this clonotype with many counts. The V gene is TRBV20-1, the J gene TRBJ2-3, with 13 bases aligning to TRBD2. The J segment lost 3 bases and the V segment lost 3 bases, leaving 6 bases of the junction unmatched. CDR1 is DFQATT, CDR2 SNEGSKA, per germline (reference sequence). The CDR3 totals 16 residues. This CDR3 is CSASTSGGAGTDTQYF. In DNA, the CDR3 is TGCAGTGCTAGTACTAGCGGGGGGGCAGGGACAGATACGCAGTATTTT.

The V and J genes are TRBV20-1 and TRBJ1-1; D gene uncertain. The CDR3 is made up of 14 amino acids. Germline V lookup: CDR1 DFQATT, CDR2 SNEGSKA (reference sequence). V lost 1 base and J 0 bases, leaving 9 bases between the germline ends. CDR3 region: CSARGAIVNTEAFF. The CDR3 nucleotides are TGCAGTGCTAGAGGAGCGATTGTGAACACTGAAGCTTTCTTT.

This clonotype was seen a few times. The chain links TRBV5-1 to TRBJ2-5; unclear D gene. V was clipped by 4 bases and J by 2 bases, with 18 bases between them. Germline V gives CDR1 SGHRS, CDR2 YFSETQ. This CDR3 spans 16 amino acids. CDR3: CASSPGRTRRQETQYF. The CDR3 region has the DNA TGCGCCAGCAGCCCCGGCAGGACCAGGCGGCAAGAGACCCAGTACTTC.

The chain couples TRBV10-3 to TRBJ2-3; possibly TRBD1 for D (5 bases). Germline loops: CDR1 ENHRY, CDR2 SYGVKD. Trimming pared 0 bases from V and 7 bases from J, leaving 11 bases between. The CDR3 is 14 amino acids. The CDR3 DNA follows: TGTGCCATCAGTGAGTCAGGGGCTGTAAATACGCAGTATTTT. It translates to CAISESGAVNTQYF.

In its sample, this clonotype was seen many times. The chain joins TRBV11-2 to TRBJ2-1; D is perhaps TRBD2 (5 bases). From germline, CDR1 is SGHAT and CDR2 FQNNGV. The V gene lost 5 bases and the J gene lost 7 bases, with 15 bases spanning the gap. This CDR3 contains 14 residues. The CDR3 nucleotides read TGTGCCAGCAGCCCCCTTGCGGGTCGGAATGAGCAGTTCTTC. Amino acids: CASSPLAGRNEQFF. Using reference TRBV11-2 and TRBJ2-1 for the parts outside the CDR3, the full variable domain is EAGVAQSPRYKIIEKRQSVAFWCNPISGHATLYWYQQILGQGPKLLIQFQNNGVVDDSQLPKDRFSAERLKGVDSTLKIQPAKLEDSAVYLCASSPLAGRNEQFFGPGTRLTVL.

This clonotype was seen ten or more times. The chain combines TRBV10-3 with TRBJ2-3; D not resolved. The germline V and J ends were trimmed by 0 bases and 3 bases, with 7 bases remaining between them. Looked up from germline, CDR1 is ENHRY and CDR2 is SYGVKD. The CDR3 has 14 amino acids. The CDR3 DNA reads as TGTGCCATCAGTGAGTCGATCTTGACAGATACGCAGTATTTT. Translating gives CAISESILTDTQYF.

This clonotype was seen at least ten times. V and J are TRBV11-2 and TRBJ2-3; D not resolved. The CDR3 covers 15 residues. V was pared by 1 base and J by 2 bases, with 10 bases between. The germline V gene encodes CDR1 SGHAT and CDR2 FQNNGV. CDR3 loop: CASSLVPASTDTQYF. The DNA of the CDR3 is TGTGCCAGCAGCTTAGTTCCGGCGTCCACAGATACGCAGTATTTT.